The 17 T cell receptor beta chains in this list originate from one sample, sequenced in a study of cytomegalovirus exposure and HLA in healthy donors. A multiplex PCR was run with 60 Vbeta primers and 13 Jbeta primers. Profiled with immunoSEQ multiplex PCR; TCRdb holds only in-frame clones, not every one. Of roughly 200,000 clones in the sample, about 9% were seen once. The sample was PBMCs. Every receptor here comes from a young woman in good health and CMV-seropositive.

This clone occurred a few times. This chain connects TRBV19 to TRBJ1-5; 9 bases fit TRBD1. V trimming: 7 bases; J trimming: 2 bases; junction bases outside the gene matches: 12. The CDR3 contains 17 residues. Germline CDR1 and CDR2: LNHDA and SQIVND (reference sequence). CDR3 region: CASTPRTGARGNQPQHF. The CDR3 region has the DNA TGTGCCAGTACTCCCCGGACAGGGGCTCGCGGCAATCAGCCCCAGCATTTT.

This clone has only a few counts. The J gene is TRBJ2-6, the V gene TRBV5-6; 7 bases fit TRBD1. CDR1 and CDR2 (germline): SGHDT, YYEEEE. This CDR3 region has 18 residues. Trimming cost V 0 bases and J 0 bases; bases outside gene matches: 6. This CDR3 reads CASSLAVRGSSGANVLTF. In nucleotides, the CDR3 is TGTGCCAGCAGCTTGGCCGTCAGGGGGAGCTCTGGGGCCAACGTCCTGACTTTC.

The V call is TRBV2, the J call TRBJ2-4; D uncertain. The CDR3 totals 12 residues. Per germline, CDR1 SNHLY and CDR2 FYNNEI. V was shortened by 4 bases and J by 6 bases, with 7 bases between the two germline ends. The CDR3 DNA sequence: TGTGCCAGCAGTGCGGGTACAAACATTCAGTACTTC. It codes for CASSAGTNIQYF. Variable domain in full (rest from reference TRBV2 and TRBJ2-4): EPEVTQTPSHQVTQMGQEVILRCVPISNHLYFYWYRQILGQKVEFLVSFYNNEISEKSEIFDDQFSVERPDGSNFTLKIRSTKLEDSAMYFCASSAGTNIQYFGAGTRLSVL.

The V and J genes are TRBV19 and TRBJ2-7; 11 positions agree with TRBD2. The CDR3 sequence is 14 residues long. The J segment lost 4 bases and the V segment lost 6 bases, leaving 5 bases of the junction unmatched. From germline, CDR1 is LNHDA and CDR2 SQIVND (reference sequence). CDR3 sequence reads: CASSTSGSGYEQYF. CDR3 sequence (DNA): TGTGCCAGTAGCACTAGCGGGAGCGGGTACGAGCAGTACTTC.

This clone was seen only a few times. The chain is built from TRBV5-6 and TRBJ2-5; D is possibly TRBD1 (7 bases). The J call is in doubt because the DNA end fits TRBJ2-7 better. The germline gives CDR1 SGHDT, CDR2 YYEEEE. The CDR3 sequence is 16 residues long. The CDR3, as DNA: TGTGCCAGCAGCTATCGGGGGACAGCCTTGTCCTACGAGCAGTACTTC. It codes for CASSYRGTALSYEQYF.

This clone has more than one count but fewer than ten. The rearrangement links TRBV5-1 to TRBJ1-5; D is perhaps TRBD1 (5 bases). CDR1 is SGHRS, CDR2 YFSETQ, per germline. The V and J ends lost 0 bases and 5 bases respectively, with 9 bases between them. The CDR3 runs 14 residues. Written as DNA, the CDR3 is TGCGCCAGCAGCTTGGAAACGGGGGATCAGCCCCAGCATTTT. It specifies CASSLETGDQPQHF.

This clone was seen more than once but under ten times. The chain carries TRBV5-1 and TRBJ2-3, with TRBD2 matching over 13 bases. Germline-derived CDR1 and CDR2 are SGHRS and YFSETQ. Germline trimming cut 4 bases from V and 6 bases from J; bases unmatched to any gene: 8. The length of the CDR3 is 16 residues. The CDR3 is CASSTGTSGNVDTQYF. The CDR3 DNA follows: TGCGCCAGCAGCACCGGGACTAGCGGGAATGTTGATACGCAGTATTTT.

In this sample, this clone turned up a few times. V is TRBV5-4 and J is TRBJ1-4; 8 nucleotides line up with TRBD1. The CDR3 runs to 14 residues. V shed 3 bases, J shed 7 bases, and the junction held 5 bases outside the gene matches. Germline V gene data show CDR1 as SGHNT and CDR2 as YYREEE (reference sequence). The CDR3 sequence: CASSSDRATEKLFF. CDR3 coding DNA: TGTGCCAGCAGCTCGGACAGGGCAACTGAAAAACTGTTTTTT.

This clone came up a few times. This chain joins TRBV27 and TRBJ1-2; TRBD1 matches at 7 bases. The CDR3 has 12 amino acids. CDR1 and CDR2 (germline): MNHEY, SMNVEV (reference sequence). V shed 7 bases, J shed 7 bases, and the junction held 6 bases outside the gene matches. In DNA, the CDR3 is TGTGCCAGCACCTCAGGGGGGCTTGGCTACACCTTC. It yields the protein CASTSGGLGYTF.

This clone was counted between two and nine times. V gene TRBV23-1 combines with J gene TRBJ1-3, with D maybe TRBD1 (6 bases). TRBV23-1 is designated an ORF whose function remains uncertain. This CDR3 comprises 19 residues. Trimming pared 2 bases from V and 0 bases from J, leaving 20 bases between. As DNA, the CDR3 is TGCGCCAGCAGTCAAAGGCCTAGGACAGAACTTAACTCTGGAAACACCATATATTTT. Translating gives CASSQRPRTELNSGNTIYF.

This clone was seen a few times. The chain joins TRBV6-1 to TRBJ2-5, with D perhaps TRBD1 (5 bases). This CDR3 has 13 amino acids. Germline CDR1 is MNHNS and CDR2 is SASEGT. Trimming took off 11 bases at V and 1 base at J, with 14 bases between the two ends. For the CDR3, the DNA is TGTGCCGGGGCAACAGTTCTCCAAGAGACCCAGTACTTC. It yields the protein CAGATVLQETQYF.

This clone was counted a few times. The chain links TRBV30 to TRBJ1-5; D is unclear. The V gene lost 0 bases and the J gene lost 9 bases, with 15 bases spanning the gap. There are 14 residues in the CDR3. Germline V gene sequence: CDR1 GTSNPN, CDR2 SVGIG (reference sequence). CDR3 sequence (DNA): TGTGCCTGGAGTGTACGAGGGAGTTTGGGGCCCCAGCATTTT. Translated: CAWSVRGSLGPQHF.

This clone has a handful of counts. The genes are TRBV11-2 and TRBJ2-7, with 10 bases matching TRBD1. V lost 2 bases, J lost 0 bases, and 1 base stayed unmatched. Looked up from germline, CDR1 is SGHAT and CDR2 is FQNNGV. The CDR3 totals 15 residues. Here the CDR3 reads CASSLRTGGSYEQYF. The CDR3 bases are TGTGCCAGCAGCTTACGGACAGGGGGCTCCTACGAGCAGTACTTC.

This clone has more than one count but fewer than ten. The V and J genes are TRBV2 and TRBJ2-1; TRBD1 matches at 7 bases. The CDR3 totals 13 residues. After removal of 9 bases from V and 4 bases from J, the junction contained 6 bases not matched to a gene. Germline V gives CDR1 SNHLY, CDR2 FYNNEI. As DNA, the CDR3 is TGTGCCAGTAACAGGGGATCTTACAATGAGCAGTTCTTC. Translating gives CASNRGSYNEQFF.

The chain employs TRBV2 and TRBJ2-5; D not certain. CDR1 is SNHLY and CDR2 is FYNNEI in the germline V gene. The CDR3 has 12 amino acids. With 2 bases removed from V and 5 bases from J, the gap between germline ends came to 6 bases. The CDR3 loop is CASSEKRETQYF. The CDR3 nucleotides read TGTGCCAGCAGTGAAAAGAGGGAGACCCAGTACTTC. The full variable domain, completed using reference TRBV2 and TRBJ2-5, is EPEVTQTPSHQVTQMGQEVILRCVPISNHLYFYWYRQILGQKVEFLVSFYNNEISEKSEIFDDQFSVERPDGSNFTLKIRSTKLEDSAMYFCASSEKRETQYFGPGTRLLVL.

This clone came up a few times. CDR3 bases: TGCAGCGTTGGGCCAGGGACCTACGAGCAGTACTTC. Translating it yields CSVGPGTYEQYF. The chain uses TRBV29-1 and TRBJ2-7; tentative D call: TRBD1 (5 bases). With 4 bases removed from V and 2 bases from J, the gap between germline ends came to 9 bases. The CDR3 length is 12 residues. Germline values: CDR1 SQVTM, CDR2 ANQGSEA.

This clone appeared a few times. This chain connects TRBV5-6 to TRBJ2-7; the match to TRBD2 covers 8 bases. The CDR3 covers 16 residues. The V gene end was trimmed by 2 bases and the J gene end by 4 bases; junction bases not matched to a gene: 11. Germline CDR1 reads SGHDT; CDR2 reads YYEEEE. CDR3 coding DNA: TGTGCCAGCAGCTTTGGGGTACCGGGGGGGACTTACGAGCAGTACTTC. It is translated as CASSFGVPGGTYEQYF.